These T cell receptor beta chains were read from a single sample in a study of T cells in Graves' hyperthyroidism and ophthalmopathy. TCRdb used MiXCR to reprocess the multiplex PCR reads, holding one entry per CDR3 protein. The sample contains under 400,000 distinct CDR3 sequences, around 15% of which appear only once. The sample comprised blood. These receptor sequences come from a woman aged 60-75 years with Graves' ophthalmopathy. Each CDR3 is given with its conserved first and last residue. Fields, in order: clone size, V gene, D gene, J gene, CDR3 protein, CDR3 DNA. The D gene is left open where the match is weak. Some rows mark clone size as missing; the rest say once, few, many or name a class of expanded clone.

clone size: many
V gene: TRBV3-1
D gene: -
J gene: TRBJ2-2
CDR3 protein: CASSQDPATGELFF
CDR3 DNA: TGTGCCAGCAGCCAAGATCCGGCCACCGGGGAGCTGTTTTTT

clone size: many
V gene: TRBV30
D gene: TRBD1
J gene: TRBJ2-7
CDR3 protein: CAWSADRGPYEQYF
CDR3 DNA: TGTGCCTGGAGCGCGGACAGGGGACCCTACGAGCAGTACTTC

clone size: many
V gene: TRBV12-5
D gene: -
J gene: TRBJ1-1
CDR3 protein: CASGSLWDGNTEAFF
CDR3 DNA: TGTGCTAGTGGTTCCCTGTGGGACGGGAACACTGAAGCTTTCTTT

clone size: many
V gene: TRBV6-1
D gene: TRBD1
J gene: TRBJ1-5
CDR3 protein: CASSGGTGDQPQHF
CDR3 DNA: TGTGCCAGCAGTGGGGGGACAGGGGACCAGCCCCAGCATTTT

clone size: many
V gene: TRBV28
D gene: -
J gene: TRBJ2-3
CDR3 protein: CASSYLGGAGTDTQYF
CDR3 DNA: TGTGCCAGCAGTTACTTGGGGGGCGCGGGCACAGATACGCAGTATTTT

clone size: many
V gene: TRBV2
D gene: -
J gene: TRBJ2-5
CDR3 protein: CASIGQDQETQYF
CDR3 DNA: TGTGCCAGCATCGGCCAGGACCAAGAGACCCAGTACTTC

clone size: many
V gene: TRBV30
D gene: TRBD2
J gene: TRBJ2-1
CDR3 protein: CAWSGLAGGDEQFF
CDR3 DNA: TGTGCCTGGAGTGGACTAGCGGGAGGGGATGAGCAGTTCTTC

clone size: many
V gene: TRBV2
D gene: -
J gene: TRBJ1-5
CDR3 protein: CASSERGRPQHF
CDR3 DNA: TGTGCCAGCAGTGAACGGGGGCGGCCCCAGCATTTT

clone size: few
V gene: TRBV7-3
D gene: TRBD1
J gene: TRBJ2-7
CDR3 protein: CASSSTGESYEQYF
CDR3 DNA: TGTGCCAGCAGCTCAACAGGGGAATCCTACGAGCAGTACTTC

clone size: many
V gene: TRBV29-1
D gene: TRBD1
J gene: TRBJ1-1
CDR3 protein: CSVGQLMNTEAFF
CDR3 DNA: TGCAGCGTGGGACAGCTCATGAACACTGAAGCTTTCTTT

clone size: -
V gene: TRBV28
D gene: -
J gene: TRBJ1-2
CDR3 protein: CATDYANYGYTF
CDR3 DNA: TGTGCCACCGACTATGCTAACTATGGCTACACCTTC

clone size: few
V gene: TRBV20-1
D gene: -
J gene: TRBJ1-5
CDR3 protein: CSATDGYQPQHF
CDR3 DNA: TGCAGTGCTACAGACGGGTATCAGCCCCAGCATTTT

clone size: many
V gene: TRBV20-1
D gene: TRBD2
J gene: TRBJ2-3
CDR3 protein: CSATSGRWTDTQYF
CDR3 DNA: TGCAGTGCTACTAGCGGGAGGTGGACAGATACGCAGTATTTT

clone size: many
V gene: TRBV7-7
D gene: -
J gene: TRBJ2-2
CDR3 protein: CASSLAIGAGELFF
CDR3 DNA: TGTGCTAGCAGCTTAGCGATAGGGGCCGGGGAGCTGTTTTTT

clone size: many
V gene: TRBV20-1
D gene: -
J gene: TRBJ2-7
CDR3 protein: CSAQSETVREQYF
CDR3 DNA: TGCAGTGCACAGAGCGAGACAGTGCGCGAGCAGTACTTC

clone size: few
V gene: TRBV6-9
D gene: TRBD2
J gene: TRBJ2-1
CDR3 protein: CASSYRTSGRGGSYNEQFF
CDR3 DNA: TGTGCCAGCAGTTATAGGACTAGCGGGAGAGGGGGCTCCTACAATGAGCAGTTCTTC

clone size: many
V gene: TRBV5-1
D gene: TRBD2
J gene: TRBJ2-3
CDR3 protein: CASSLTSLSTDTQYF
CDR3 DNA: TGCGCCAGCAGCCTGACTAGCCTTAGCACAGATACGCAGTATTTT

clone size: few
V gene: TRBV10-1
D gene: TRBD2
J gene: TRBJ2-3
CDR3 protein: CASSEATSGIRTDTQYF
CDR3 DNA: TGCGCCAGCAGTGAGGCAACTAGCGGGATTCGCACAGATACGCAGTATTTT

clone size: -
V gene: TRBV11-1
D gene: TRBD1
J gene: TRBJ2-7
CDR3 protein: CASSLAGPTGGPVEQYF
CDR3 DNA: TGTGCCAGCAGCTTAGCTGGGCCGACAGGGGGCCCAGTTGAGCAGTACTTC

clone size: many
V gene: TRBV5-1
D gene: -
J gene: TRBJ2-1
CDR3 protein: CASSLDGSSHNEQFF
CDR3 DNA: TGCGCCAGCAGCTTGGACGGGAGTAGCCACAATGAGCAGTTCTTC

clone size: few
V gene: TRBV20-1
D gene: -
J gene: TRBJ2-7
CDR3 protein: CSARTDTYEQYF
CDR3 DNA: TGCAGTGCTCGGACTGATACCTACGAGCAGTACTTC

clone size: many
V gene: TRBV12-3/TRBV12-4
D gene: TRBD2
J gene: TRBJ2-2
CDR3 protein: CASTPRGGSGRGAGELFF
CDR3 DNA: TGTGCCAGCACCCCCAGGGGTGGTAGCGGGAGAGGCGCCGGGGAGCTGTTTTTT

clone size: few
V gene: TRBV20-1
D gene: -
J gene: TRBJ1-4
CDR3 protein: CSASEQSTNEKLFF
CDR3 DNA: TGCAGTGCTAGTGAACAATCAACTAATGAAAAACTGTTTTTT

clone size: few
V gene: TRBV20-1
D gene: -
J gene: TRBJ1-6
CDR3 protein: CSASLSLFTLHF
CDR3 DNA: TGCAGTGCTAGCCTCTCTCTATTCACCCTCCACTTT

clone size: many
V gene: TRBV28
D gene: TRBD1
J gene: TRBJ2-2
CDR3 protein: CATQAGQGRTGELFF
CDR3 DNA: TGTGCCACTCAAGCGGGACAGGGACGCACCGGGGAGCTGTTTTTT

clone size: many
V gene: TRBV6-2/TRBV6-3
D gene: -
J gene: TRBJ2-7
CDR3 protein: CASSYRRATYEQYF
CDR3 DNA: TGTGCCAGCAGTTATCGGCGGGCAACCTACGAGCAGTACTTC